The clone carrying this T cell receptor beta chain was picked up a small number of times. Its antigen is unidentified. V was clipped by 2 bases and J by 3 bases; unmatched bases: 8. Germline values: CDR1 MNHEY, CDR2 SVGEGT. The CDR3 length is 17 residues. MiXCR, run by TCRdb on the 5' RACE reads, gives a single entry per CDR3 protein. The data contain fewer than 650,000 distinct CDR3 sequences, roughly a sixth of them singletons. This sample is drawn from a study of T-cell memory formation after mild COVID-19. Study-wide results and caveats: Nothing showed for sure that second-wave clones peaking on day 37 were SARS-CoV-2 specific.

The receptor was derived from an adult woman who had mild COVID-19 (a few samples of this study predate the infection). Cell type and time point are not known. The rearrangement joins TRBV6-2 or TRBV6-3 to TRBJ2-7; 12 positions match TRBD2. The source material was PBMCs or a T cell subset sorted from them (not recorded which). The CDR3 here is CASSYLSGLAGIYEQYF. CDR3 bases: TGTGCCAGCAGTTACCTCAGTGGACTAGCGGGAATCTACGAGCAGTACTTC.